A selection of T cell receptor beta chains follows, all from one sample in a study of T-cell memory formation after mild COVID-19. Each CDR3 protein gets one entry after TCRdb re-called the 5' RACE reads with MiXCR. The table records roughly 130,000 distinct CDR3 sequences, about 5.9% of them present only once. Material for sequencing was PBMCs or a T cell subset sorted from them (not recorded which). These receptors were taken from an adult woman who had mild COVID-19 (a few samples of this study predate the infection). Cell type and time point are not known. Both conserved end residues are part of each CDR3. A D gene is named only where the DNA matches it firmly. Clone size is shown for a subset of rows, as once, few, many or a class of expanded clone.

clone_size j_call d_call v_call cdr3_nt cdr3_aa
NA TRBJ2-3 NA TRBV16 TGTGCCAGCAGCCAACGGCTGGGAACAGATACGCAGTATTTT CASSQRLGTDTQYF
few TRBJ2-7 TRBD1 TRBV18 TGTGCCAGCTCACCCCGGGGACAGGGGACAACCTACGAGCAGTACTTC CASSPRGQGTTYEQYF
few TRBJ2-7 NA TRBV4-1 TGCGCCAGCAGCCATCTCTCTATTGCGGCCAAGCCAGGCACCTACGAGCAGTACTTC CASSHLSIAAKPGTYEQYF
NA TRBJ2-3 TRBD1 TRBV7-2 TGTGCCAGCAGCCCTACAGGGGACGGCACAGATACGCAGTATTTT CASSPTGDGTDTQYF
many TRBJ1-1 NA TRBV27 TGTGCCAGCAGTTTAGGACCCCCGGTATTCGACACTGAAGCTTTCTTT CASSLGPPVFDTEAFF
NA TRBJ1-2 NA TRBV4-1 TGCGCCAGCAGCCACGGGGCAGGAGTTAACTATGGCTACACCTTC CASSHGAGVNYGYTF
many TRBJ1-2 NA TRBV7-9 TGTGCCAGCAGCTTACCTCAACTAGTAAGGGGACATGGCTACACCTTC CASSLPQLVRGHGYTF
few TRBJ1-1 TRBD1 TRBV29-1 TGCAGCGTCCGGGACAGGGTCAACCCTGAAGCTTTCTTT CSVRDRVNPEAFF
few TRBJ2-3 NA TRBV12-3/TRBV12-4 TGTGCCAGCAGTTTCGGAGACAGGAGCACAGATACGCAGTATTTT CASSFGDRSTDTQYF
many TRBJ2-3 TRBD2 TRBV15 TGTGCCACCAGCAGAGGGCTAGCGGGAGATACGCAGTATTTT CATSRGLAGDTQYF
NA TRBJ2-7 TRBD2 TRBV4-2 TGTGCCAGCAGCCTTCGCCCGGGACTAGCTAAGGGAGCTAGCTCCTACGAGCAGTACTTC CASSLRPGLAKGASSYEQYF
many TRBJ2-3 NA TRBV5-1 TGCGCCAGCAGCTCCGAACCTTCTAGCACAGATACGCAGTATTTT CASSSEPSSTDTQYF
many TRBJ2-3 TRBD2 TRBV5-6 TGTGCCAGCAGCTATACTAGCGGGGGGCAGTATTTT CASSYTSGGQYF
many TRBJ1-2 NA TRBV7-2 TGTGCCAGCAGCCTTCAGGGTTTTGGCTACACCTTC CASSLQGFGYTF
NA TRBJ2-7 NA TRBV10-3 TGTGCCATCAGTGTCGAAAGGACCGAGCAGTACTTC CAISVERTEQYF
few TRBJ2-5 TRBD2 TRBV27 TGTGCCAGCAGTTCTTCTAGCGGGAGTGGGAGAGAGACCCAGTACTTC CASSSSSGSGRETQYF
few TRBJ2-7 NA TRBV12-3/TRBV12-4 TGTGCCAGCAGTTCCGGCGGCAACGAGCAGTACTTC CASSSGGNEQYF
few TRBJ2-7 NA TRBV6-2/TRBV6-3 TGTGCCAGCAGTTACCAGGGATACGACTACGAGCAGTACTTC CASSYQGYDYEQYF
many TRBJ1-2 NA TRBV6-5 TGTGCCAGCAGTGCCCCCGGGAGCTATGGCTACACCTTC CASSAPGSYGYTF
few TRBJ1-1 TRBD1 TRBV29-1 TGCAGCGCCGGGACAGGGGCCACTGAAGCTTTCTTT CSAGTGATEAFF
few TRBJ1-2 NA TRBV2 TGTGCCAGCAGTGAAAGGCCCCCGCAACAATATGGCTACACCTTC CASSERPPQQYGYTF
NA TRBJ1-5 NA TRBV12-3/TRBV12-4 TGTGCCAGCAGTTTTGGGGGTTATAGCAATCAGCCCCAGCATTTT CASSFGGYSNQPQHF
NA TRBJ2-6 NA TRBV11-2 TGTGCCAGCAGTATTTTTTCTGGGGCCAACGTCCTGACTTTC CASSIFSGANVLTF
few TRBJ2-7 NA TRBV11-2 TGTGCCAGCAGCTTATTGAGCGGAGCTTTTTACGAGCAGTACTTC CASSLLSGAFYEQYF
few TRBJ2-7 NA TRBV6-6 TGTGCCAGCAGCCGGGACGGGAGCTCCTACGAGCAGTACTTC CASSRDGSSYEQYF
many TRBJ2-2 NA TRBV7-8 TGTGCCAGCAGCTTAGAGATCAGGGGCCCGAGGACCGGGGAGCTGTTTTTT CASSLEIRGPRTGELFF
NA TRBJ2-1 TRBD2 TRBV7-2 TGTGCCAGCAGCTCGGGATCTAGCGGGAGGGCCAATAATGAGCAGTTCTTC CASSSGSSGRANNEQFF
NA TRBJ2-1 NA TRBV5-1 TGCGCCAGCAGCCCTACTCTGAGTTCCTACAATGAGCAGTTCTTC CASSPTLSSYNEQFF
many TRBJ1-5 NA TRBV30 TGTGCCTGGAGTGTACAGGGACGGCCCCAGCATTTT CAWSVQGRPQHF
NA TRBJ1-2 NA TRBV4-1 TGCGCCAGCAGCAGGGCGCGACAGTCGCCCTATGGCTACACCTTC CASSRARQSPYGYTF
NA TRBJ2-5 NA TRBV12-3/TRBV12-4 TGTGCCAGCATCCTAAGGGGCAGCTCCGGGGAGACCCAGTACTTC CASILRGSSGETQYF
few TRBJ1-6 NA TRBV5-1 TGCGCCAGCAGCTTGGCTGGGGCCCTAGGGGGTAATTCACCCCTCCACTTT CASSLAGALGGNSPLHF
few TRBJ2-1 NA TRBV4-2 TGTGCCAGCAGCCAAGATCTAGTGCCCTACAATGAGCAGTTCTTC CASSQDLVPYNEQFF
few TRBJ2-2 NA TRBV5-1 TGCGCCAGCAGCTTGCGTACGCCGGACACCGGGGAGCTGTTTTTT CASSLRTPDTGELFF
few TRBJ1-1 NA TRBV3-1 TGTGCCAGCAGCCAAGGAGGGAGTTTCATAAACACTGAAGCTTTCTTT CASSQGGSFINTEAFF
NA TRBJ2-3 NA TRBV5-1 TGCGCCAGCAGCTTGGCCCCGGGAGATACGCAGTATTTT CASSLAPGDTQYF
few TRBJ2-6 NA TRBV18 TGTGCCAGCTCGCGGGACCCAAGCTCTGGGGCCAACGTCCTGACTTTC CASSRDPSSGANVLTF
NA TRBJ2-7 TRBD2 TRBV18 TGTGCCAGCTCACCTTTTAGCGGGGGGAACTACGAGCAGTACTTC CASSPFSGGNYEQYF
NA TRBJ2-5 NA TRBV2 TGTGCCAGCAAGTACCAAGAGACCCAGTACTTC CASKYQETQYF
NA TRBJ2-7 NA TRBV25-1 TGTGCCAGCGTGACCGTCGGGAGCTACGAGCAGTACTTC CASVTVGSYEQYF
NA TRBJ2-5 NA TRBV12-3/TRBV12-4 TGTGCCAGCAGTCTCATAGGGGAGACCCAGTACTTC CASSLIGETQYF
NA TRBJ1-2 NA TRBV6-5 TGTGCCAGCAGTTACTGGCAGGGAGGTGGTGGCTACACCTTC CASSYWQGGGGYTF
many TRBJ1-5 NA TRBV30 TGTGCCTGGAGTGTAAAACCGGCGTTTGCCCAGCCCCAGCATTTT CAWSVKPAFAQPQHF
few TRBJ1-2 NA TRBV5-1 TGCGCCAGCAGCCCACCGGGACCTAGCTTCTACACCTTC CASSPPGPSFYTF
NA TRBJ2-7 TRBD1 TRBV27 TGTGCCAGCAGCCCTTTAGGACAGGAGTTTATCAGGCAGTACTTC CASSPLGQEFIRQYF
few TRBJ2-5 NA TRBV6-5 TGTGCCAGCAGTTACTCGACTGGGGCGGCCCAGTACTTC CASSYSTGAAQYF
few TRBJ2-3 NA TRBV6-2/TRBV6-3 TGTGCCAGCACCTTGGACTTGGCCTCCACAGATACGCAGTATTTT CASTLDLASTDTQYF
NA TRBJ2-7 TRBD2 TRBV12-3/TRBV12-4 TGTGCCAGCAGTTACGGACTAGCGGGAACCGAGCAGTACTTC CASSYGLAGTEQYF